Below are 27 T cell receptor beta chains sequenced from a single sample in a study of cytotoxic CD8 clonotypes in ibrutinib-treated CLL (dated by TCRdb to about 2021). Library construction relied on the immunoSEQ multiplex PCR assay. TCRdb stores this immuneACCESS table with in-frame sequences only. Part of the clones is absent; in the studies checked, under half of the shortfall reflects unresolved V genes, and no reason is known for the rest. The sample table lists 200,000 to 250,000 clones, roughly three quarters of them with a count of one. Together, the top ten hold about an eighth of the sample. The time point label for this specimen denotes: more than 10 months on ibrutinib. The sample here was PBMCs, taken after 12 months of ibrutinib treatment. These receptors were taken from a human donor with chronic lymphocytic leukemia.

This clone was detected a few times. Written as DNA, the CDR3 is TGTGCTGCGCAAGGGCAAGGTGAACTGTTTTTT. Its translation is CAAQGQGELFF. The chain recombines TRBV10-3 with TRBJ1-4; D gene uncertain. Germline V CDR1 and CDR2: ENHRY, SYGVKD. The CDR3 has 11 amino acids.

This clone appeared a few times. The chain employs TRBV30 and TRBJ1-5, with D uncertain. The CDR3 is 14 residues long. Germline V CDR1 and CDR2: GTSNPN, SVGIG (reference sequence). V shed 0 bases and J shed 2 bases, with 8 bases lying between them. The DNA for the CDR3 is TGTGCCTGGAGTGTTAGGGCGGGCAATCAGCCCCAGCATTTT. Translated: CAWSVRAGNQPQHF.

The rearrangement links TRBV6-5 to TRBJ2-3; 8 positions match TRBD1. V trimming: 2 bases; J trimming: 4 bases; junction bases outside the gene matches: 5. Germline CDR1 MNHEY, CDR2 SVGAGI. The CDR3 length is 15 residues. CDR3 in DNA: TGTGCCAGCAGTTACCGCGACAGGGGATCAGATACGCAGTATTTT. This sequence encodes CASSYRDRGSDTQYF.

This sequence joins TRBV19 and TRBJ1-4; the D is unclear. Germline CDR1 is LNHDA and CDR2 is SQIVND (reference sequence). V lost 0 bases and J 0 bases, leaving 17 bases between the germline ends. The CDR3 has 19 residues. For the CDR3, the DNA is TGTGCCAGTAGTATAGACCCCCCGGCGGGCAGTGCAACTAATGAAAAACTGTTTTTT. It codes for CASSIDPPAGSATNEKLFF.

The V gene is TRBV25-1, the J gene TRBJ2-7; no definite D call. The CDR3 is 10 residues long. CDR1 MGHDK and CDR2 SYGVNS come from the germline V gene. Trimming shortened V by 4 bases and J by 5 bases, and 3 bases separated the two germline ends. The CDR3 DNA reads as TGTGCCAGCAGTGGTCACGAGCAGTACTTC. This codes for CASSGHEQYF.

V gene TRBV19 combines with J gene TRBJ1-1; no reliable D call. The V gene lost 7 bases and the J gene lost 3 bases, with 12 bases spanning the gap. Looked up from germline, CDR1 is LNHDA and CDR2 is SQIVND (reference sequence). This CDR3 has 13 residues. The CDR3 DNA sequence: TGTGCCAGTATCGGTCAGGCGGACACTGAAGCTTTCTTT. This gives the protein CASIGQADTEAFF. The full variable domain, in which reference TRBV19 and TRBJ1-1 provide the parts outside the CDR3, is DGGITQSPKYLFRKEGQNVTLSCEQNLNHDAMYWYRQDPGQGLRLIYYSQIVNDFQKGDIAEGYSVSREKKESFPLTVTSAQKNPTAFYLCASIGQADTEAFFGQGTRLTVV.

The chain carries TRBV6-5 and TRBJ1-1; D remains unclear. The V gene's germline CDR1 is MNHEY and CDR2 SVGAGI. Deletions cut 10 bases from V and 4 bases from J, with 13 bases between. The CDR3 totals 12 residues. For the CDR3, the DNA is TGTGCCACTGAGGACGTTTTCACTGAAGCTTTCTTT. Its protein product is CATEDVFTEAFF.

This rearrangement joins TRBV28 to TRBJ1-1, with D unresolved. The CDR3 has 12 amino acids. The ends were cut back, 10 bases at V and 1 base at J, with 10 bases in the middle. CDR1 and CDR2 from the germline V gene are MDHEN and SYDVKM. CDR3 sequence: CAIGTENTEAFF. CDR3 DNA sequence: TGTGCCATAGGCACGGAGAACACTGAAGCTTTCTTT.

This clone was seen many times. The chain employs TRBV7-9 and TRBJ1-2; D gene uncertain. Looked up from germline, CDR1 is SEHNR and CDR2 is FQNEAQ (reference sequence). V was trimmed by 1 base and J by 5 bases, leaving 8 bases between them. The CDR3 is 13 residues long. CDR3 DNA: TGTGCCAGCAGCTTAGGAGAAGGGTATGGCTACACCTTC. This sequence encodes CASSLGEGYGYTF.

The chain has TRBV18 and TRBJ2-7; 8 nucleotides line up with TRBD1. After removal of 3 bases from V and 4 bases from J, the junction contained 5 bases not matched to a gene. This CDR3 has 14 amino acids. CDR1 is KGHSH, CDR2 LQKENI, per germline. This CDR3 reads CASSPRTGNYEQYF. DNA of the CDR3: TGTGCCAGCTCACCCCGGACAGGGAATTACGAGCAGTACTTC.

J is TRBJ1-5 and V is TRBV7-9; unclear D gene. V shed 1 base and J shed 7 bases, with 11 bases lying between them. Germline CDR1 SEHNR, CDR2 FQNEAQ (reference sequence). This CDR3 is 14 amino acids long. This CDR3 reads CASSLGAQGQPQHF. Written as DNA, the CDR3 is TGTGCCAGCAGCTTAGGGGCACAAGGGCAGCCCCAGCATTTT.

This chain joins TRBV6-1 and TRBJ2-2; the match to TRBD2 covers 11 bases. The CDR3 consists of 18 residues. Germline V gene lookup returns CDR1 MNHNS and CDR2 SASEGT. J lost 0 bases, V lost 4 bases, and 7 bases had no gene match. CDR3 sequence: CASSASSGGATNTGELFF. CDR3 DNA: TGTGCCAGCAGTGCGAGTAGCGGGGGGGCTACGAACACCGGGGAGCTGTTTTTT.

V usage is TRBV7-3 and J usage is TRBJ1-2; tentatively, D is TRBD1 (5 bases). This CDR3 region has 12 residues. Germline V gene data show CDR1 as SGHTA and CDR2 as FQGTGA. V was clipped by 5 bases and J by 8 bases, with 12 bases between them. CDR3 region: CASSNTGGGYTF. The CDR3 DNA reads as TGTGCCAGCAGCAATACAGGAGGAGGCTACACCTTC.

V gene TRBV4-1 combines with J gene TRBJ2-5; D possibly corresponds to TRBD2 (6 bases). Germline CDR1 MGHRA, CDR2 YSYEKL. The V end lost 3 bases, the J end lost 9 bases, and 20 bases lay between the germline ends. The CDR3 spans 15 residues. The CDR3 DNA reads as TGCGCCAGCAGCCAGGGATATGGCGGGGAGGCGGCCCAGTACTTC. Protein: CASSQGYGGEAAQYF.

The chain employs TRBV27 and TRBJ1-1; 9 bases agree with TRBD1. This CDR3 is 13 amino acids long. Germline lookup yields CDR1 MNHEY and CDR2 SMNVEV (reference sequence). Trimming at V came to 5 bases and at J to 10 bases, leaving 8 bases not matched to a gene. This CDR3 is CASSITGGVGAFF. In DNA, the CDR3 is TGTGCCAGCAGTATAACAGGGGGCGTAGGAGCTTTCTTT.

The chain links TRBV18 to TRBJ2-5, with 14 bases identical to TRBD2. V lost 6 bases, J lost 5 bases, and 8 bases stayed unmatched. The CDR3 loop spans 16 amino acids. Germline-derived CDR1 and CDR2 are KGHSH and LQKENI. This CDR3 is CASSLGLAGGGETQYF. DNA of the CDR3: TGTGCCAGCTCCCTCGGACTAGCGGGAGGAGGGGAGACCCAGTACTTC.

This chain uses TRBV29-1 with TRBJ2-3, with D possibly matching TRBD1 (5 bases). CDR1 and CDR2 (germline): SQVTM, ANQGSEA. With 2 bases removed from V and 2 bases from J, the gap between germline ends came to 11 bases. This CDR3 region has 14 residues. CDR3 in amino acids: CSVEKGVVTDTQYF. The CDR3 DNA is TGCAGCGTTGAAAAAGGGGTAGTCACAGATACGCAGTATTTT.

The chain links TRBV12-2 to TRBJ1-2; the D call TRBD1 from the table was never checked on the DNA. TRBV12-2 is recorded as a pseudogene. This CDR3 has 15 residues. DNA for the CDR3: TGTGCAAGTCGCCCAAGGGACAGGGCTAACTATGGCTACACCTTC. Residues: CASRPRDRANYGYTF.

This sequence joins TRBV5-1 and TRBJ2-3, with D perhaps matching TRBD2 (6 bases). The CDR3 totals 16 residues. Germline loops: CDR1 SGHRS, CDR2 YFSETQ. V dropped 1 base and J dropped 2 bases, with 14 bases sitting between them. Here the CDR3 DNA reads TGCGCCAGCAGCTTGTCCGGGGACTCCCTCACAGATACGCAGTATTTT. The encoded protein is CASSLSGDSLTDTQYF. Looking up the rest from reference TRBV5-1 and TRBJ2-3 gives the full variable domain: KAGVTQTPRYLIKTRGQQVTLSCSPISGHRSVSWYQQTPGQGLQFLFEYFSETQRNKGNFPGRFSGRQFSNSRSEMNVSTLELGDSALYLCASSLSGDSLTDTQYFGPGTRLTVL.

This clone has just one count. CDR3 amino acids: CASSPASDSNQPQHF. In nucleotides, the CDR3 is TGTGCCAGCTCTCCTGCGTCGGATAGCAATCAGCCCCAGCATTTT. The chain links TRBV18 to TRBJ1-5; no firm D call. The CDR3 runs to 15 residues. CDR1 and CDR2 from the germline V gene are KGHSH and LQKENI. Trimming stripped 6 bases from V and 0 bases from J, with 12 bases between.

The J gene is TRBJ2-6, the V gene TRBV27; D ambiguous. Germline loops: CDR1 MNHEY, CDR2 SMNVEV (reference sequence). Between the trimmed V and J ends, which lost 3 bases and 2 bases, there was a span of 8 bases. The CDR3 runs to 15 residues. CDR3 sequence (DNA): TGTGCCAGCAGTTTTTGGGTGACTGGGGCCAACGTCCTGACTTTC. Translation: CASSFWVTGANVLTF. Together with reference TRBV27 and TRBJ2-6, the CDR3 gives the full variable domain: EAQVTQNPRYLITVTGKKLTVTCSQNMNHEYMSWYRQDPGLGLRQIYYSMNVEVTDKGDVPEGYKVSRKEKRNFPLILESPSPNQTSLYFCASSFWVTGANVLTFGAGSRLTVL.

V usage is TRBV7-9 and J usage is TRBJ1-5; the D gene is possibly TRBD1 (5 bases). Trimming removed 0 bases from V and 6 bases from J, with 15 bases in between. CDR1 is SEHNR and CDR2 is FQNEAQ in the germline V gene (reference sequence). The CDR3 is made up of 16 amino acids. The CDR3 sequence is CASSLALQGVIQPQHF. For the CDR3, the DNA is TGTGCCAGCAGCTTAGCGCTCCAGGGTGTAATTCAGCCCCAGCATTTT.

The V and J genes are TRBV6-5 and TRBJ2-7; D gene uncertain. Trimming pared 6 bases from V and 3 bases from J, leaving 9 bases between. The CDR3 contains 12 residues. Germline V gene sequence: CDR1 MNHEY, CDR2 SVGAGI. CDR3 amino acids: CASRPDYYEQYF. The CDR3 DNA follows: TGTGCCAGCAGACCCGATTACTACGAGCAGTACTTC.

This chain uses TRBV30 with TRBJ2-3, with a possible D match to TRBD2 (6 bases). The CDR3 consists of 11 residues. Germline CDR1 GTSNPN, CDR2 SVGIG (reference sequence). Trimming removed 0 bases at V and 14 bases at J, with 12 bases between. The CDR3 sequence is CAWSVPSGPYF. For the CDR3, the DNA is TGTGCCTGGAGTGTACCGAGCGGGCCGTATTTT.

The chain links TRBV28 to TRBJ1-2; TRBD1 aligns across 7 bases. The V segment lost 5 bases and the J segment 3 bases; nucleotides outside the gene matches: 6. The CDR3 covers 14 residues. Germline values: CDR1 MDHEN, CDR2 SYDVKM. CDR3 region: CASSPGTAYYGYTF. The CDR3 DNA sequence: TGTGCCAGCAGTCCTGGGACAGCCTACTATGGCTACACCTTC.

CDR3 sequence reads: CASSSGLFEQFF. CDR3 in DNA: TGTGCCAGCAGTTCAGGACTGTTTGAGCAGTTCTTC. The V gene is TRBV6-5, the J gene TRBJ2-1; the D gene is possibly TRBD2 (5 bases). CDR1 is MNHEY and CDR2 is SVGAGI in the germline V gene. V was shortened by 4 bases and J by 9 bases, with 10 bases between the two germline ends. The length of the CDR3 is 12 residues.

The V and J genes are TRBV28 and TRBJ2-7; 12 bases align to TRBD1. The germline V gene has CDR1 MDHEN and CDR2 SYDVKM. The CDR3 is 15 residues long. The trim removed 6 bases at V and 5 bases at J, leaving 8 bases unmatched. Written as DNA, the CDR3 is TGTGCCAGCAGGACTGCCGGGACAGGGGGCCACGAGCAGTACTTC. Protein product: CASRTAGTGGHEQYF.